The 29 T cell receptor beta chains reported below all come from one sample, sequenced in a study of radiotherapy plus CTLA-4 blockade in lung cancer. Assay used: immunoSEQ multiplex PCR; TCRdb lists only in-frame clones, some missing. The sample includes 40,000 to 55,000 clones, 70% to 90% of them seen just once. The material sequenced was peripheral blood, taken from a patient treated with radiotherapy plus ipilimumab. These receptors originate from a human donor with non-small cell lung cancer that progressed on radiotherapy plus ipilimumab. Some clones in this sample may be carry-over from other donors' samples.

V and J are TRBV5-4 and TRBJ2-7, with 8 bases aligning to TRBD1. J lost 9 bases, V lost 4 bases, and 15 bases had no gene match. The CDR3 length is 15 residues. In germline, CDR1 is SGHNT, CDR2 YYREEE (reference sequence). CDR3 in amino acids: CASSQPTGDEIRQYF. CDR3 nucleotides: TGTGCCAGCAGCCAACCGACAGGGGATGAAATACGGCAGTACTTC.

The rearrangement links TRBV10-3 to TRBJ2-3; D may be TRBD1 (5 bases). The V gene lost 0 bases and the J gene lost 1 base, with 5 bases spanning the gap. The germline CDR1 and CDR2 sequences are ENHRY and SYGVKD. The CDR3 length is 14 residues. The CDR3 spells CAISESQGTDTQYF. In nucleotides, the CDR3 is TGTGCCATCAGTGAGTCACAGGGCACAGATACGCAGTATTTT.

CDR3 DNA sequence: TGTGCCAGCAGTTTCTTGTCCCCACGGGAAGCTTTCTTT. Translation: CASSFLSPREAFF. The chain couples TRBV28 to TRBJ1-1; no firm D call. Deletions cut 3 bases from V and 8 bases from J, with 13 bases between. The germline CDR1 and CDR2 sequences are MDHEN and SYDVKM. This CDR3 is built from 13 residues.

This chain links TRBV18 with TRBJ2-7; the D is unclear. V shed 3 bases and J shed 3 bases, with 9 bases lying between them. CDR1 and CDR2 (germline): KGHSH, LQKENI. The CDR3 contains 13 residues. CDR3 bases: TGTGCCAGCTCACCCCAGTCCAGCTACGAGCAGTACTTC. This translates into CASSPQSSYEQYF.

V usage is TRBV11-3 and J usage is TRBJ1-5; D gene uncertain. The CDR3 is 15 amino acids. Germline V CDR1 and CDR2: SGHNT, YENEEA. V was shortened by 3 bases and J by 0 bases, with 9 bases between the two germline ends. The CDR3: CASSFWGDSNQPQHF. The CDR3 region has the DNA TGTGCCAGCAGCTTCTGGGGAGATAGCAATCAGCCCCAGCATTTT. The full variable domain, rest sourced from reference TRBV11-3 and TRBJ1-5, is EAGVVQSPRYKIIEKKQPVAFWCNPISGHNTLYWYLQNLGQGPELLIRYENEEAVDDSQLPKDRFSAERLKGVDSTLKIQPAELGDSAVYLCASSFWGDSNQPQHFGDGTRLSIL.

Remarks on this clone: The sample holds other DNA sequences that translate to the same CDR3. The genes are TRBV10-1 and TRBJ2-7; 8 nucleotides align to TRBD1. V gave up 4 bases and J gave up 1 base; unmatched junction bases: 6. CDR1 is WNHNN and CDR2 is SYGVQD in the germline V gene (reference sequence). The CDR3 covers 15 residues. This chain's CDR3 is CASSAGTGRSYEQYF. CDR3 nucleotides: TGCGCCAGCAGTGCGGGGACAGGCCGATCCTACGAGCAGTACTTC.

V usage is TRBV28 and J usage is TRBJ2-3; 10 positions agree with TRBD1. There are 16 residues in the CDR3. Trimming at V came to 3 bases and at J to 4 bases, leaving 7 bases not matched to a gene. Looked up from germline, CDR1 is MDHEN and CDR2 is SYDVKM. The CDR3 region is CASSFPKTGGADTQYF. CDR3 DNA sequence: TGTGCCAGCAGTTTTCCTAAGACAGGGGGCGCAGATACGCAGTATTTT. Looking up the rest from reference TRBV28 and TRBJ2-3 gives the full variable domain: DVKVTQSSRYLVKRTGEKVFLECVQDMDHENMFWYRQDPGLGLRLIYFSYDVKMKEKGDIPEGYSVSREKKERFSLILESASTNQTSMYLCASSFPKTGGADTQYFGPGTRLTVL.

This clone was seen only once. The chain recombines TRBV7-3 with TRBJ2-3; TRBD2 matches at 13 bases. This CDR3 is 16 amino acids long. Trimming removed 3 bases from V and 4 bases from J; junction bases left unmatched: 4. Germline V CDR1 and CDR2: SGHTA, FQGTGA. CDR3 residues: CASSLTSGGKADTQYF. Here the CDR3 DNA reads TGTGCCAGCAGCTTGACTAGCGGGGGGAAGGCAGATACGCAGTATTTT.

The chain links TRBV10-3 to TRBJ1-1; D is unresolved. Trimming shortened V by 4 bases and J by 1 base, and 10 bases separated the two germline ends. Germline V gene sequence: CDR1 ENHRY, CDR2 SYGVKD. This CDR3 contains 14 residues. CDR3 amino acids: CAISVDSANTEAFF. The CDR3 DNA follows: TGTGCCATCAGTGTGGACTCCGCGAACACTGAAGCTTTCTTT.

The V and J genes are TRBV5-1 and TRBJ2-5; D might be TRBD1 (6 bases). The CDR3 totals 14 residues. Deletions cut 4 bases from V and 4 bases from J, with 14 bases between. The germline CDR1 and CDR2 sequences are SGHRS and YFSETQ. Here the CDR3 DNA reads TGCGCCAGCAGCCCCAGGACAGTTCTAGAGACCCAGTACTTC. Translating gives CASSPRTVLETQYF.

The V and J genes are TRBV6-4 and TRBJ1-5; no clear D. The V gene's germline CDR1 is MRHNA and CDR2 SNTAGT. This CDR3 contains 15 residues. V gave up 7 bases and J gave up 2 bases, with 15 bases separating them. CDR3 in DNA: TGTGCCAGCAAAAGACTAACAGTAGGCAATCAGCCCCAGCATTTT. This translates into CASKRLTVGNQPQHF.

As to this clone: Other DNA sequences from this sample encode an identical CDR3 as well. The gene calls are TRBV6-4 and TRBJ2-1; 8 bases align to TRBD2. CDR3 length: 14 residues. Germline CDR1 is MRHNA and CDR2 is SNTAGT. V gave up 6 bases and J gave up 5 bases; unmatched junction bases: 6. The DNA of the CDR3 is TGTGCCAGCAGCGTAAGCGGGAGCCACAATGAGCAGTTCTTC. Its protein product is CASSVSGSHNEQFF.

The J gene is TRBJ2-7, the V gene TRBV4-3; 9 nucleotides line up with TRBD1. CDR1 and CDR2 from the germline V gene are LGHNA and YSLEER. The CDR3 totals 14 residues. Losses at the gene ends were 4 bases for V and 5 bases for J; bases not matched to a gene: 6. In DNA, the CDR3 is TGCGCCAGCAGCCGGGGCCGGACAGGGGACGAGCAGTACTTC. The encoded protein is CASSRGRTGDEQYF.

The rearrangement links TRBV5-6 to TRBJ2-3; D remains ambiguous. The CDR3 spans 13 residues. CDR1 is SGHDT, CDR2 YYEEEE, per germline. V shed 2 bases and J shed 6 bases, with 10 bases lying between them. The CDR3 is CASSFVNGDTQYF. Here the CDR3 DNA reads TGTGCCAGCAGCTTCGTAAACGGGGATACGCAGTATTTT.

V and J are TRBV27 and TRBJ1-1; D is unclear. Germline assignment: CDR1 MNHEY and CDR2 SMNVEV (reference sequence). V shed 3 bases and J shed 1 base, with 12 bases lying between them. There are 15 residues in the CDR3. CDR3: CASSLAVGGNTEAFF. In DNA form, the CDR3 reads TGTGCCAGCAGTTTGGCGGTAGGCGGGAACACTGAAGCTTTCTTT.

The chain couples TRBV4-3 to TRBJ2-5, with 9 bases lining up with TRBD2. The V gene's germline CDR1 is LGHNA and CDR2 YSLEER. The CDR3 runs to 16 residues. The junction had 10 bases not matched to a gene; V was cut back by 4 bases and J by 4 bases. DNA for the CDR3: TGCGCCAGCAGCCCCGTCGGGGCGGGAGGGGTAGAGACCCAGTACTTC. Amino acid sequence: CASSPVGAGGVETQYF.

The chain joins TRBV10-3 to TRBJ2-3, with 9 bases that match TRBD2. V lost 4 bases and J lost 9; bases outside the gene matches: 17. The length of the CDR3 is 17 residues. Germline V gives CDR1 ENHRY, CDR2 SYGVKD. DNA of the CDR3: TGTGCCATCAGTGTGGGGGCGGGGGCGGGGGGGCTCGAGACGCAGTATTTT. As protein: CAISVGAGAGGLETQYF.

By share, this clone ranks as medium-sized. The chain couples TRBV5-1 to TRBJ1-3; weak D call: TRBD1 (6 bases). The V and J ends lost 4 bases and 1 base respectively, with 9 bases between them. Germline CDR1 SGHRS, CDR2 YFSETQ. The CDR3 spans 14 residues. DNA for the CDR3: TGCGCCAGCAGCCTACAGGGATCTGGAAACACCATATATTTT. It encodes CASSLQGSGNTIYF.

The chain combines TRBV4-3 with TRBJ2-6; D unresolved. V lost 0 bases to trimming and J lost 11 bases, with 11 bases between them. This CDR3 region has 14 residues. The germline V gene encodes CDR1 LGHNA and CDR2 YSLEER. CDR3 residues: CASSQDERTHVLTF. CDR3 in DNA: TGCGCCAGCAGCCAAGATGAGAGAACCCACGTCCTGACTTTC.

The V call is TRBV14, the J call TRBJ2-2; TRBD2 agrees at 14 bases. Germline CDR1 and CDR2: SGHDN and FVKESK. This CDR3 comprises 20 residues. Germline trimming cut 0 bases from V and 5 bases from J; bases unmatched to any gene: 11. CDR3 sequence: CASSQDQGPGLAGDTGELFF. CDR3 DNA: TGTGCCAGCAGCCAAGATCAGGGCCCGGGACTAGCGGGAGATACCGGGGAGCTGTTTTTT.

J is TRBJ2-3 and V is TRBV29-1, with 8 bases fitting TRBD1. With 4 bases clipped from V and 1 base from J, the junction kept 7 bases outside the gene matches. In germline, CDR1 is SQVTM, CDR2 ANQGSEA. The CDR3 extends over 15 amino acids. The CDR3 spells CSVGVSGGRTDTQYF. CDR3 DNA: TGCAGCGTTGGTGTTTCAGGGGGCCGCACAGATACGCAGTATTTT.

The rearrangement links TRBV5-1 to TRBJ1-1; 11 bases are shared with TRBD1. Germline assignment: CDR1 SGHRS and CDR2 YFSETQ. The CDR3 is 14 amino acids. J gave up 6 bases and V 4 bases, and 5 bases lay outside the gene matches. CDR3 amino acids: CASSTGTGGSEAFF. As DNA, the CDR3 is TGCGCCAGCAGCACCGGGACAGGGGGATCTGAAGCTTTCTTT.

CDR3 nucleotide sequence: TGTGCCAGCAGCTTAGGAGGCTATGGAATCGGGGAGCTGTTTTTT. Protein product: CASSLGGYGIGELFF. V gene TRBV7-7 combines with J gene TRBJ2-2, with D hard to call. CDR1 is SSHAT, CDR2 FNYEAQ, per germline (reference sequence). Trimming left V 1 base short and J 7 bases short, with 13 bases between. The CDR3 has 15 amino acids.

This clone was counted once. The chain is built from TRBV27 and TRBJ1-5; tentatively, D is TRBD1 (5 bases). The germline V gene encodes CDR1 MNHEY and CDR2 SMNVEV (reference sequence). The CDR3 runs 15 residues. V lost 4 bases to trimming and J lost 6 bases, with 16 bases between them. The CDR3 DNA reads TGTGCCAGCAGTTCGCTTGCAGGGCCCGGTCAGCCCCAGCATTTT. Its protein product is CASSSLAGPGQPQHF.

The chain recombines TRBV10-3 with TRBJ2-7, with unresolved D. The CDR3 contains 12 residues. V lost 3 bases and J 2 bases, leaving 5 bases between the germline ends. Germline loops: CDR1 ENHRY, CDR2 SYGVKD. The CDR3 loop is CAISDSPYEQYF. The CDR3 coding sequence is TGTGCCATCAGTGACAGTCCCTACGAGCAGTACTTC.

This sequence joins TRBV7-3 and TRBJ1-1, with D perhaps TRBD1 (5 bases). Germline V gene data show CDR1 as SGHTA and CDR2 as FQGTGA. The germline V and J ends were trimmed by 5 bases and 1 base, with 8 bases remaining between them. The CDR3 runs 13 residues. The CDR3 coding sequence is TGTGCCAGCAGCCGAGACAGGAACACTGAAGCTTTCTTT. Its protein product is CASSRDRNTEAFF.

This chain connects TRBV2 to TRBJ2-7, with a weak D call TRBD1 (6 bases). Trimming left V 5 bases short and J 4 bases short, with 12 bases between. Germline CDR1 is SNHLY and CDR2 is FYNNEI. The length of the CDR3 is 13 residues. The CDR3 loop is CASSPGQLYEQYF. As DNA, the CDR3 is TGTGCCAGCAGTCCAGGACAGCTATACGAGCAGTACTTC.

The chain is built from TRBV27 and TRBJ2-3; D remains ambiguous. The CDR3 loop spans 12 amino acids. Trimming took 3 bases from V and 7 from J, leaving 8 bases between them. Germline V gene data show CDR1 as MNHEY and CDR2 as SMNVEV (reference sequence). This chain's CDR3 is CASSFWPYTQYF. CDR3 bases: TGTGCCAGCAGTTTTTGGCCCTATACGCAGTATTTT.

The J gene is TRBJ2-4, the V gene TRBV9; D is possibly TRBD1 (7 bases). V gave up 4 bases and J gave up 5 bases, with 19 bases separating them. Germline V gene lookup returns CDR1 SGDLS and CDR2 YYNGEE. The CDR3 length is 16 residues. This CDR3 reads CASSPGTAGRENIQYF. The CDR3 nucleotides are TGTGCCAGCAGCCCCGGGACAGCGGGTAGGGAAAACATTCAGTACTTC.